This TCR beta chain originates from a study of T-cell memory formation after mild COVID-19. The V end lost 6 bases, the J end lost 7 bases, and 16 bases lay between the germline ends. This CDR3 is 13 amino acids long. Germline V CDR1 and CDR2: DFQATT, SNEGSKA (reference sequence). A single record per CDR3 protein comes from TCRdb applying MiXCR to the 5' RACE reads. The data show 350,000 to 450,000 distinct CDR3 sequences, roughly an eighth seen once. The chain joins TRBV20-1 to TRBJ2-1; possibly TRBD2 for D (5 bases). Sequencing was performed on PBMCs or a T cell subset sorted from them (not recorded which). The TCR originated in a man between 18 and 29 years old who had mild COVID-19 (a few samples of this study predate the infection). Cell type and time point are not known. CDR3 nucleotide sequence: TGCAGTGCGGCTGCAGCGGACCTTAATGAGCAGTTCTTC. Its translation: CSAAAADLNEQFF.